This TCR beta chain was captured by sequencing in a study of T cell changes during pregnancy in multiple sclerosis. This CDR3 has 12 residues. V was pared by 10 bases and J by 6 bases, with 6 bases of the junction left unmatched. Germline lookup yields CDR1 SGHNT and CDR2 YYREEE (reference sequence). The repertoire was sequenced with immunoSEQ multiplex PCR; TCRdb's copy has only in-frame clones and lacks some. Here the sample spans 50,000 to 60,000 clones, approximately 91% being singletons. Sequences were derived from CD4+ T cells from peripheral blood mononuclear cells, sampled in the second trimester of pregnancy. This TCR came from a female donor with multiple sclerosis, enrolled in a pregnancy study. The V call is TRBV5-4, the J call TRBJ2-3, with 9 bases that match TRBD2. The CDR3 loop is CACSGSEDTQYF. The DNA of the CDR3 is TGTGCCTGTAGCGGGAGTGAGGATACGCAGTATTTT.